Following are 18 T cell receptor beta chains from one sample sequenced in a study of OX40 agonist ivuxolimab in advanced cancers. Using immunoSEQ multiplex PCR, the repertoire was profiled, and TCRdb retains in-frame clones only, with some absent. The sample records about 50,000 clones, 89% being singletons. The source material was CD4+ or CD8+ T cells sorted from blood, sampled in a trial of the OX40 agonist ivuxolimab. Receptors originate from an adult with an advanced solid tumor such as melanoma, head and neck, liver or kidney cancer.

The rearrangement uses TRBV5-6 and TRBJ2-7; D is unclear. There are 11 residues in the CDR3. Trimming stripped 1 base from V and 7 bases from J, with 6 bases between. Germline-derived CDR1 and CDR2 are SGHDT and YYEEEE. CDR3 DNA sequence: TGTGCCAGCAGCTTGTATCAGGAGCAGTACGTC. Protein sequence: CASSLYQEQYV.

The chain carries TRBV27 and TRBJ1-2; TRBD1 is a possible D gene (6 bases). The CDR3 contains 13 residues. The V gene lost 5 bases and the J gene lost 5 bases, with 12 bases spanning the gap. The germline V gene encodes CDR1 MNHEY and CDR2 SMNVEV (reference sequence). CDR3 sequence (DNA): TGTGCCAGCAGTCCCCTGACAGGATATGGCTACACCTTC. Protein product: CASSPLTGYGYTF.

CDR3 coding DNA: TGTGCCAGCAGCTTAAACGACAGACTGCCCTATGGCTACACCTTC. Translating gives CASSLNDRLPYGYTF. The rearrangement links TRBV11-2 to TRBJ1-2, with a tentative D call TRBD1 (5 bases). From germline, CDR1 is SGHAT and CDR2 FQNNGV. The CDR3 contains 15 residues. V shed 2 bases and J shed 4 bases, with 14 bases lying between them.

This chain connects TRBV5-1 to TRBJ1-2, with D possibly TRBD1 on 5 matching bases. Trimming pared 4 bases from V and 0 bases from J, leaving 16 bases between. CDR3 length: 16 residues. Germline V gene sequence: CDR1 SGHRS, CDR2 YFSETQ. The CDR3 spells CASSNGDGGSNYGYTF. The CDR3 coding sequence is TGCGCCAGCAGCAATGGAGATGGGGGATCTAACTATGGCTACACCTTC.

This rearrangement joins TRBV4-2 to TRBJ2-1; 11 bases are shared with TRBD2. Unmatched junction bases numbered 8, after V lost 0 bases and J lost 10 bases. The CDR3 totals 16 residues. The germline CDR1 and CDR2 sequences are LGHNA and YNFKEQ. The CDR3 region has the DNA TGTGCCAGCAGCCAAGATTTGGAGACTAGCGGGGTAGAGCAGTTCTTC. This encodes CASSQDLETSGVEQFF.

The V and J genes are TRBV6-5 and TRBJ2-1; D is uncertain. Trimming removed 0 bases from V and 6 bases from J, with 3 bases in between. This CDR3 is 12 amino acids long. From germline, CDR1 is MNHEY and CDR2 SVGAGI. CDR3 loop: CASSYSLNEQFF. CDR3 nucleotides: TGTGCCAGCAGTTACTCCCTCAATGAGCAGTTCTTC.

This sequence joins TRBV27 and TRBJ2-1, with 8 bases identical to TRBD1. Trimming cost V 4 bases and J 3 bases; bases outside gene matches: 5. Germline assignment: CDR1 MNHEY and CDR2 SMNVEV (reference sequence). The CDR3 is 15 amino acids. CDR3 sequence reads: CASSSGTGVYNEQFF. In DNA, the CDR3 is TGTGCCAGCAGTTCCGGGACAGGAGTCTACAATGAGCAGTTCTTC.

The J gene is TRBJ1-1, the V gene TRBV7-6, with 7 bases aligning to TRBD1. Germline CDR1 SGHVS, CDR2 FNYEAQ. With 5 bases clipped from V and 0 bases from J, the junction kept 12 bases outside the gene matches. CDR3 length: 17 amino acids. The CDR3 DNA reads TGTGCCAGCAGCCTCGGGGGACAGTTTTTAATGAACACTGAAGCTTTCTTT. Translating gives CASSLGGQFLMNTEAFF.

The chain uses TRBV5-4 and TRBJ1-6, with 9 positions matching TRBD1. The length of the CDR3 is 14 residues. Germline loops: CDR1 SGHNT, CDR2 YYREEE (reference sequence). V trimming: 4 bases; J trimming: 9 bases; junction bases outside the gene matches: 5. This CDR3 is CASSGTTGGSPLHF. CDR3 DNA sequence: TGTGCCAGCAGCGGGACGACAGGGGGTTCACCCCTCCACTTT.

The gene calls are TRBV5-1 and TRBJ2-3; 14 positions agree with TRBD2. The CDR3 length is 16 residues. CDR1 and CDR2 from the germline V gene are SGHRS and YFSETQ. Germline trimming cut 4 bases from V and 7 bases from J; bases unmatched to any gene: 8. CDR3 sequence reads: CASSPGLAGVLNTQYF. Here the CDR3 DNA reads TGCGCCAGCAGCCCGGGACTAGCGGGAGTATTAAATACGCAGTATTTT.

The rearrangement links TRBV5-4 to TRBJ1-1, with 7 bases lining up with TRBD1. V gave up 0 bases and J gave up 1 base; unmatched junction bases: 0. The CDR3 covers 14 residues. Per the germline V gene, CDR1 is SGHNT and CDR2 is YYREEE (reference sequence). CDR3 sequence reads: CASSLDRGNTEAFF. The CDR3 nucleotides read TGTGCCAGCAGCTTGGACAGGGGGAACACTGAAGCTTTCTTT.

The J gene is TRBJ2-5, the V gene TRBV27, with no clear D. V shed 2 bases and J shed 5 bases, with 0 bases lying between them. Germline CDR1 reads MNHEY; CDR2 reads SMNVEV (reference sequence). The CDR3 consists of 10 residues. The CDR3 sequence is CASSLETQYF. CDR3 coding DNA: TGTGCCAGCAGTTTAGAGACCCAGTACTTC.

The CDR3 protein is CASSPLGAMNTEAFF. The CDR3 DNA reads TGTGCCAGCAGCCCACTGGGGGCCATGAACACTGAAGCTTTCTTT. The chain links TRBV7-3 to TRBJ1-1; possible D gene TRBD1, 6 bases. CDR1 is SGHTA, CDR2 FQGTGA, per germline. Trimming stripped 5 bases from V and 0 bases from J, with 13 bases between. The CDR3 sequence is 15 residues long.

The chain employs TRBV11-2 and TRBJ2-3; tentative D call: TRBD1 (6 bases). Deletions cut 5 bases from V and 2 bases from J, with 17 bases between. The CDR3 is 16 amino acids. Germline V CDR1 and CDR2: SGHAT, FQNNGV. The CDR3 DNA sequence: TGTGCCAGCAGCACCGCCGGGACACCCTTCACAGATACGCAGTATTTT. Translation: CASSTAGTPFTDTQYF.

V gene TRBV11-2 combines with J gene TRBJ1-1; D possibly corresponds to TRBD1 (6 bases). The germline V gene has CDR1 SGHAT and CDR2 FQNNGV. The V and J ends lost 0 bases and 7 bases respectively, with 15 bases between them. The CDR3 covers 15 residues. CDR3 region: CASSLDRDTYFEAFF. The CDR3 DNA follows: TGTGCCAGCAGCTTAGATCGGGACACCTATTTTGAAGCTTTCTTT.

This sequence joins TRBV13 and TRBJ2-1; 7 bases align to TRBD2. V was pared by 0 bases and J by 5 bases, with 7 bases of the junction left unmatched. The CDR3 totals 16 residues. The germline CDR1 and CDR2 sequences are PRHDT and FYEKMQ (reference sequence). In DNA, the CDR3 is TGTGCCAGCAGCTTAGGCCTTAGCGGGCGGGACAATGAGCAGTTCTTC. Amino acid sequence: CASSLGLSGRDNEQFF.

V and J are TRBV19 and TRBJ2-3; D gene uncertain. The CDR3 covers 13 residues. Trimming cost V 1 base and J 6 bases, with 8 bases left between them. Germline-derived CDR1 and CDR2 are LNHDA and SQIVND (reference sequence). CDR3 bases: TGTGCCAGTAGTATAGGGCAGGTGGATACGCAGTATTTT. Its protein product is CASSIGQVDTQYF.

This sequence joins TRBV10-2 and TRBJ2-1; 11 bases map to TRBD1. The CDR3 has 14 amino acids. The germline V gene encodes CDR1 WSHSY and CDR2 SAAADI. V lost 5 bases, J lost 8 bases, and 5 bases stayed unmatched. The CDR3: CASSPDRGRYEQFF. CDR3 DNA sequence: TGCGCCAGCAGTCCGGACAGGGGGCGATATGAGCAGTTCTTC.